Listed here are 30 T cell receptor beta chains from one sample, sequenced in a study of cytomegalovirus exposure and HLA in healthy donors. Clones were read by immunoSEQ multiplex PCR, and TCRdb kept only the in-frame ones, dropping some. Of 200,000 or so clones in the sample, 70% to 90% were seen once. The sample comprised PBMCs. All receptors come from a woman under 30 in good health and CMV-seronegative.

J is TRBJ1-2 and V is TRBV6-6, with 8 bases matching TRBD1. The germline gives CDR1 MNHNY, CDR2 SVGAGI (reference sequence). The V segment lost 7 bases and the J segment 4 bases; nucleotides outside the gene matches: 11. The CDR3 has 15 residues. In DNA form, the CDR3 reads TGTGCCAGCACCCCGCGGCGGGACAGGTTCTATGGCTACACCTTC. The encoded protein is CASTPRRDRFYGYTF.

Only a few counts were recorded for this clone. The CDR3 DNA follows: TGTGCCAGCAGCCAAGTAGCGGCTAGCACAGATACGCAGTATTTT. As protein: CASSQVAASTDTQYF. The chain is built from TRBV4-2 and TRBJ2-3; D may be TRBD2 (6 bases). The V gene's germline CDR1 is LGHNA and CDR2 YNFKEQ. The CDR3 runs to 15 residues. V was pared by 1 base and J by 0 bases, with 8 bases between.

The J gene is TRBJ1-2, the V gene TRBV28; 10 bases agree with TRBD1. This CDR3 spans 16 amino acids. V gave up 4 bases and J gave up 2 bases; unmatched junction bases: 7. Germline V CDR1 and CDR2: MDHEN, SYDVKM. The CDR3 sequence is CASSSASGQGNYGYTF. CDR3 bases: TGTGCCAGCAGTTCCGCCTCGGGACAGGGGAACTATGGCTACACCTTC.

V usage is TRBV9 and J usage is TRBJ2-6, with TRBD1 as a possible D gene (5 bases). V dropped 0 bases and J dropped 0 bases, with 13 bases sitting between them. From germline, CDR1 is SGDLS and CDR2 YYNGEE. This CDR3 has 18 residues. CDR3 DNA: TGTGCCAGCAGCGTAGTTGACAGCTCCACCTCTGGGGCCAACGTCCTGACTTTC. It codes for CASSVVDSSTSGANVLTF.

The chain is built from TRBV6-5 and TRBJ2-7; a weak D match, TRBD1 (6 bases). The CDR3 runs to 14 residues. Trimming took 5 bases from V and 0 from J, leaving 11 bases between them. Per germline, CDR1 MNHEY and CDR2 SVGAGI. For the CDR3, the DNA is TGTGCCAGCAGTAGGACAGACCCCTCCTACGAGCAGTACTTC. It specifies CASSRTDPSYEQYF.

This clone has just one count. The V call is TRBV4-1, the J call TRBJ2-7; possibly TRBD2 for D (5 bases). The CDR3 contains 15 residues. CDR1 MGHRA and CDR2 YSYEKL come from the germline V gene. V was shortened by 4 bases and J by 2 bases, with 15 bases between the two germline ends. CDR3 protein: CASSPVGSGTYEQYF. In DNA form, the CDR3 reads TGCGCCAGCAGCCCGGTTGGGAGCGGTACCTACGAGCAGTACTTC.

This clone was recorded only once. In nucleotides, the CDR3 is TGTGCCAGCAGCTCAGCGGCTAGCGGGAGGTCGTTTAGCACAGATACGCAGTATTTT. Amino acids: CASSSAASGRSFSTDTQYF. The chain couples TRBV7-2 to TRBJ2-3; 11 bases align to TRBD2. CDR1 is SGHTA, CDR2 FQGNSA, per germline. V shed 4 bases, J shed 0 bases, and the junction held 12 bases outside the gene matches. The CDR3 length is 19 residues.

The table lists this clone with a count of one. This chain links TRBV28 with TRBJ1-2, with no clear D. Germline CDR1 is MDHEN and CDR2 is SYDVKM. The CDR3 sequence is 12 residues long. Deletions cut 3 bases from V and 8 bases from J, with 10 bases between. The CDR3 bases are TGTGCCAGCAGTTTTAGCAGCCAGGGCTACACCTTC. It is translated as CASSFSSQGYTF.

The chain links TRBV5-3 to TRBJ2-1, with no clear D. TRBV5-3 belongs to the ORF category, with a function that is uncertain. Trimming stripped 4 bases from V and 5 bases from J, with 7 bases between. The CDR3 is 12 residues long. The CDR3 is CARSAQDNEQFF. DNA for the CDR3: TGTGCCAGAAGCGCCCAGGACAATGAGCAGTTCTTC.

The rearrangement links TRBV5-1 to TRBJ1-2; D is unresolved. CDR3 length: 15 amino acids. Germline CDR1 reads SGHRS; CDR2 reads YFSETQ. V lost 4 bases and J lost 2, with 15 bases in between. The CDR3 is CASSPTNPNNYGYTF. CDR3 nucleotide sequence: TGCGCCAGCAGCCCTACGAACCCAAACAACTATGGCTACACCTTC. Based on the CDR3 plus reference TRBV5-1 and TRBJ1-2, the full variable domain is KAGVTQTPRYLIKTRGQQVTLSCSPISGHRSVSWYQQTPGQGLQFLFEYFSETQRNKGNFPGRFSGRQFSNSRSEMNVSTLELGDSALYLCASSPTNPNNYGYTFGSGTRLTVV.

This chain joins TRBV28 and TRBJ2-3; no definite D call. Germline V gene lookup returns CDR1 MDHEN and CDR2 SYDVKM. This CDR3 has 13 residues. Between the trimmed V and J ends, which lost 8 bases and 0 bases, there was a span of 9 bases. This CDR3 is CASGRGSTDTQYF. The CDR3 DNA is TGTGCCAGCGGTCGAGGTAGCACAGATACGCAGTATTTT.

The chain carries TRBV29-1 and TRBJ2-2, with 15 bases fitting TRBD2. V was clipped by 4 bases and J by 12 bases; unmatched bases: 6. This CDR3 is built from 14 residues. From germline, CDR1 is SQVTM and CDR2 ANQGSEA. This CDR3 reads CSVGGGLAGGKLFF. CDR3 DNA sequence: TGCAGCGTTGGCGGGGGACTAGCGGGAGGCAAGCTGTTTTTT.

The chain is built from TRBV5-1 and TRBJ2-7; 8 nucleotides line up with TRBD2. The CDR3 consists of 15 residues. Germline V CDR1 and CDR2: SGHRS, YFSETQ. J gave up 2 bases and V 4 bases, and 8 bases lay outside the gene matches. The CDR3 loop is CASSPKAGAAYEQYF. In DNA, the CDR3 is TGCGCCAGCAGCCCCAAAGCGGGAGCTGCCTACGAGCAGTACTTC.

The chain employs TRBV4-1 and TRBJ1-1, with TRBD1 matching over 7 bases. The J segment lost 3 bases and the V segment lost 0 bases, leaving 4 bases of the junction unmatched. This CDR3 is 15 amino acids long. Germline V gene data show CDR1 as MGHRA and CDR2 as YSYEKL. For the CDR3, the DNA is TGCGCCAGCAGCCAAGACAGGGGGTTGTACACTGAAGCTTTCTTT. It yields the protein CASSQDRGLYTEAFF.

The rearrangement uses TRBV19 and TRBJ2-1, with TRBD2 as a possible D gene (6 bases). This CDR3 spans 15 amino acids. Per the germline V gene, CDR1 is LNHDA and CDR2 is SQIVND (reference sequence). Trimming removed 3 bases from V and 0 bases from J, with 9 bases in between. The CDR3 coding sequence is TGTGCCAGTAGTATCGGGGGAATCTCCTACAATGAGCAGTTCTTC. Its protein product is CASSIGGISYNEQFF.

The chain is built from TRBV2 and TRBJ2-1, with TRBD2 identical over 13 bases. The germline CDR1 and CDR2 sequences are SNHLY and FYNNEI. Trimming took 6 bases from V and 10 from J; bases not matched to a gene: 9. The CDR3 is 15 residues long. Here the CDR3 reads CASSRGLAGVQEQFF. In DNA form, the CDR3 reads TGTGCCAGCAGCAGAGGACTAGCGGGAGTTCAAGAGCAGTTCTTC.

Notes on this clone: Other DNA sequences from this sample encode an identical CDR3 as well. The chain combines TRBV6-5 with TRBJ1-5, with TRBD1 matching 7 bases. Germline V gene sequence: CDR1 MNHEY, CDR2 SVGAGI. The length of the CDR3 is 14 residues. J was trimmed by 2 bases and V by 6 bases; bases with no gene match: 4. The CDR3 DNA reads TGTGCCAGCAGCAGACAGGGCGGCAATCAGCCCCAGCATTTT. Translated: CASSRQGGNQPQHF.

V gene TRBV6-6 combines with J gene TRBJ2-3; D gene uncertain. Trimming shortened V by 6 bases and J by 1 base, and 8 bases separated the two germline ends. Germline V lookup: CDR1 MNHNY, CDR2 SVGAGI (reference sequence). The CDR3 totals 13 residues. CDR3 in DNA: TGTGCCAGCAGCCCAGTTGGCACAGATACGCAGTATTTT. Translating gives CASSPVGTDTQYF.

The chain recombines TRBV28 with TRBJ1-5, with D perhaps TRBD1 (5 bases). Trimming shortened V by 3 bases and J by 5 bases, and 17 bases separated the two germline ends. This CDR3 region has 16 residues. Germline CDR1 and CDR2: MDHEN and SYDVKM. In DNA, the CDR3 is TGTGCCAGCAGTTTTATAGATCGGGGAGGGGATCAGCCCCAGCATTTT. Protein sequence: CASSFIDRGGDQPQHF.

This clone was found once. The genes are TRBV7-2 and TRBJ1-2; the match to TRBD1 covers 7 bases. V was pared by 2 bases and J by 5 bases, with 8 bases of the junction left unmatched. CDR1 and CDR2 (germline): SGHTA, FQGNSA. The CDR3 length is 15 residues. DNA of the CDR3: TGTGCCAGCAGCTTATCGAGGGACAGTATTTATGGCTACACCTTC. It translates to CASSLSRDSIYGYTF. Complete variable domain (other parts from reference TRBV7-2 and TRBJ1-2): GAGVSQSPSNKVTEKGKDVELRCDPISGHTALYWYRQSLGQGLEFLIYFQGNSAPDKSGLPSDRFSAERTGGSVSTLTIQRTQQEDSAVYLCASSLSRDSIYGYTFGSGTRLTVV.

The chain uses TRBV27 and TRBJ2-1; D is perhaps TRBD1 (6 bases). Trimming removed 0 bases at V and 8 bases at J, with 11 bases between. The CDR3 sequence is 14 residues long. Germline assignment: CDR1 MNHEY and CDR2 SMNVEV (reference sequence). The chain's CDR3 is CASSLSKGQYEQFF. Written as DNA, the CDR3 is TGTGCCAGCAGTTTATCGAAAGGACAGTATGAGCAGTTCTTC.

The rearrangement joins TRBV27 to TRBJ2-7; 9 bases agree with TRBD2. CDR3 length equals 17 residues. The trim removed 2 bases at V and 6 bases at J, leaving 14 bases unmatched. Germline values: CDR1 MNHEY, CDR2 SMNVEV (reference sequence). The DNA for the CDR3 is TGTGCCAGCAGTTTAGAAGGTGTAGCTAGCGGGATAATCGAGCAGTACTTC. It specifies CASSLEGVASGIIEQYF.

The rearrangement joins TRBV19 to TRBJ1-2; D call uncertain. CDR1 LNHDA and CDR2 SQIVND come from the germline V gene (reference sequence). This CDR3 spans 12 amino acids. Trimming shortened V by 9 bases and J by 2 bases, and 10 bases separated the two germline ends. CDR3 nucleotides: TGTGCCAGCACAAGCGACAACTATGGCTACACCTTC. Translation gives CASTSDNYGYTF. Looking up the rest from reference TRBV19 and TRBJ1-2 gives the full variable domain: DGGITQSPKYLFRKEGQNVTLSCEQNLNHDAMYWYRQDPGQGLRLIYYSQIVNDFQKGDIAEGYSVSREKKESFPLTVTSAQKNPTAFYLCASTSDNYGYTFGSGTRLTVV.

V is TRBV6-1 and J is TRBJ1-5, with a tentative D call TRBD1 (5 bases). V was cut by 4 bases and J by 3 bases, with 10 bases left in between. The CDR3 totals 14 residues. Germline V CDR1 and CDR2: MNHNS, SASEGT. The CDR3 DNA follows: TGTGCCAGCAGTGTCAGGGTATCCAATCAGCCCCAGCATTTT. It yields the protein CASSVRVSNQPQHF.

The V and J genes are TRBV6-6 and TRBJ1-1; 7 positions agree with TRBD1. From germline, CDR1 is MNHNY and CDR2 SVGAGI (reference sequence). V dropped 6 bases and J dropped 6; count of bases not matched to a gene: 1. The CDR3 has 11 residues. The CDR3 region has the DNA TGTGCCAGCAGAGGACAGGCTGAAGCTTTCTTT. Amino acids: CASRGQAEAFF.

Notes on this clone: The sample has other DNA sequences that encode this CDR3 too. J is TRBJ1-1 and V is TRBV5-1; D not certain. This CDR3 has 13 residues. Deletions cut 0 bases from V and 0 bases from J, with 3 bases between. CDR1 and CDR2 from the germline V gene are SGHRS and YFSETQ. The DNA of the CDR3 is TGCGCCAGCAGCTTGGCCGTGAACACTGAAGCTTTCTTT. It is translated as CASSLAVNTEAFF. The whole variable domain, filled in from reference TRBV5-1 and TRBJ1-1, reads KAGVTQTPRYLIKTRGQQVTLSCSPISGHRSVSWYQQTPGQGLQFLFEYFSETQRNKGNFPGRFSGRQFSNSRSEMNVSTLELGDSALYLCASSLAVNTEAFFGQGTRLTVV.

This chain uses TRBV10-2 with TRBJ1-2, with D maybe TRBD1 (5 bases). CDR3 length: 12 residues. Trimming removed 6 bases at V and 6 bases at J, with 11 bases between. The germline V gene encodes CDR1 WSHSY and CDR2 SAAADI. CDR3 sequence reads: CASSLGGDGYTF. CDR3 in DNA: TGCGCCAGCAGCCTGGGAGGGGATGGCTACACCTTC.

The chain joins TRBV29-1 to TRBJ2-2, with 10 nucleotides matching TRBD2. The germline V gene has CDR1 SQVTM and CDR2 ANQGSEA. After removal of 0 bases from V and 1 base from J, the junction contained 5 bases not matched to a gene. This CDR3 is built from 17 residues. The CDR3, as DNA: TGCAGCGTTGAAGAACTACGGACTAGCGGGAACACCGGGGAGCTGTTTTTT. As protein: CSVEELRTSGNTGELFF.

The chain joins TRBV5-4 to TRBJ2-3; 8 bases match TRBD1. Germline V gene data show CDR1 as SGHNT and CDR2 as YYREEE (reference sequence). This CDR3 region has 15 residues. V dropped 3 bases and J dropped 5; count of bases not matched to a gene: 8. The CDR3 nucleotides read TGTGCCAGCAGCTCGGGACAGGCAGGGGGAGATACGCAGTATTTT. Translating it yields CASSSGQAGGDTQYF.

CDR3 protein: CAWSVQSNTEAFF. The CDR3 DNA is TGTGCCTGGAGTGTACAGTCGAACACTGAAGCTTTCTTT. V and J are TRBV30 and TRBJ1-1; D remains unclear. This CDR3 comprises 13 residues. V was shortened by 0 bases and J by 1 base, with 6 bases between the two germline ends. CDR1 is GTSNPN, CDR2 SVGIG, per germline (reference sequence).